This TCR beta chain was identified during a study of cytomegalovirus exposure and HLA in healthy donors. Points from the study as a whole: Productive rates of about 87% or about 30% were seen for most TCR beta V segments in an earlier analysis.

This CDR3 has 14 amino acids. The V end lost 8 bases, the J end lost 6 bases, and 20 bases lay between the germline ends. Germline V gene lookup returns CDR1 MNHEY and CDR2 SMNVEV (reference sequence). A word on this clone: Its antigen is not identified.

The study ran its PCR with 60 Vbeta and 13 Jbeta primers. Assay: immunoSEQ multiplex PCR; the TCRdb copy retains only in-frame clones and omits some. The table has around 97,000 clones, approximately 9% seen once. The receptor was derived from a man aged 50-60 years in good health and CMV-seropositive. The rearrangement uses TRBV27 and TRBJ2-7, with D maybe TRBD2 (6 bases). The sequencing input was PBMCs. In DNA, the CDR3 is TGTGCCAGCGGGTCCCTTACGGGAGACGCCGAGCAGTACTTC. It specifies CASGSLTGDAEQYF.